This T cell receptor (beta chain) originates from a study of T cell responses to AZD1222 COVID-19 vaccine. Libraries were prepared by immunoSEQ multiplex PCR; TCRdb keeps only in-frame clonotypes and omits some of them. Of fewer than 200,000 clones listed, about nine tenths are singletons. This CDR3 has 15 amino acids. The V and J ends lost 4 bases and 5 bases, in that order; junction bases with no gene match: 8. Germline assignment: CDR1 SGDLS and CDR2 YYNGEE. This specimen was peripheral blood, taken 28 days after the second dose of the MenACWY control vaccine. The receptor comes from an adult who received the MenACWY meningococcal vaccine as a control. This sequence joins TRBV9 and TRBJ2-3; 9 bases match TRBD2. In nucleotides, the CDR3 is TGTGCCAGCAGCCCCGCGGGAGGGGAGAGAGATACGCAGTATTTT. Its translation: CASSPAGGERDTQYF.